This TCR beta chain stems from a study of blood T cell repertoires in COVID-19. A single count supports this clone. Only in-frame clones appear in the TCRdb table, and some are missing; sequencing was by immunoSEQ multiplex PCR. The sample holds fewer than 250,000 clones, approximately 80% seen once. Those enrolled, adults aged roughly 18 to 90 years, came from some 23 US areas. Cohort 3 recovery required two negative PCRs, clearance, or symptom resolution. Looked up from germline, CDR1 is MNHEY and CDR2 is SVGEGT. This CDR3 is built from 13 residues. The ends lost 6 bases at V and 5 bases at J; junction bases unmatched: 6.

The source of this sequence is a man in his fifties or sixties who had recovered from COVID-19. The chain carries TRBV6-2 or TRBV6-3 and TRBJ1-2, with TRBD1 matching over 7 bases. Material for sequencing was PBMCs or T cells enriched from blood (not recorded which). CDR3 loop: CASSQGQTYGYTF. CDR3 nucleotides: TGTGCCAGCAGCCAGGGACAGACTTATGGCTACACCTTC.